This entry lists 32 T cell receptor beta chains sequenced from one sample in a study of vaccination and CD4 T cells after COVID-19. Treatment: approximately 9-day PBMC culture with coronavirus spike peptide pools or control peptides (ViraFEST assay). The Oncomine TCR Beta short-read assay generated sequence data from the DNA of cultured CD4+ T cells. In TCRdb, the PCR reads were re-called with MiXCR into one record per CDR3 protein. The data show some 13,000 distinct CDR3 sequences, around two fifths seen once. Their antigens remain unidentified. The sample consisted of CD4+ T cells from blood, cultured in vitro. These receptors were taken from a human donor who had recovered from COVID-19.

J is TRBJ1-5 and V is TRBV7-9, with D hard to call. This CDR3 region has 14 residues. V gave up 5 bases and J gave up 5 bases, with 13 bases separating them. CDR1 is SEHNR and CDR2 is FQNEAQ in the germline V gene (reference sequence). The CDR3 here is CASSKDRSDQPQHF. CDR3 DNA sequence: TGTGCCAGCAGCAAGGACCGTTCGGATCAGCCCCAGCATTTT.

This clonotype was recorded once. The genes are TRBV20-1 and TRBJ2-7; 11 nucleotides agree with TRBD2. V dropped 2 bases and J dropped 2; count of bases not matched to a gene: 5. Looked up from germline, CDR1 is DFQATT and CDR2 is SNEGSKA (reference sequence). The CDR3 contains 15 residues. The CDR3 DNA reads TGCAGTGCTAGACCGGGGACTAGCGGACCCTACGAGCAGTACTTC. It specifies CSARPGTSGPYEQYF.

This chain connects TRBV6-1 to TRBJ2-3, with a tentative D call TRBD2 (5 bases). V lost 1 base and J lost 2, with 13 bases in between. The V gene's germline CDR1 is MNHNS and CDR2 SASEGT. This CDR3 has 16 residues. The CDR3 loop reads CASSEGVATTTDTQYF. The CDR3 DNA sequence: TGTGCCAGCAGTGAAGGAGTAGCGACTACCACAGATACGCAGTATTTT.

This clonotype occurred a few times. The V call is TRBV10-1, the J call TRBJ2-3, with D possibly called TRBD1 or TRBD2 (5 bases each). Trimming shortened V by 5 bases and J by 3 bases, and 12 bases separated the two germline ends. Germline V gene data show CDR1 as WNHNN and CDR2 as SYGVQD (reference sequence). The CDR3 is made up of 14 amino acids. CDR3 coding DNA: TGCGCCAGCAGTCCCGGGGCGGGTACAGATACGCAGTATTTT. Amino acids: CASSPGAGTDTQYF.

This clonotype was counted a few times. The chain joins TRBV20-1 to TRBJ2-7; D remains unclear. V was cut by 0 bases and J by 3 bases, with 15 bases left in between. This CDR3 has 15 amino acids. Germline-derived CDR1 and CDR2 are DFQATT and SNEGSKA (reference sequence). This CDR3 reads CSARDFSTGNYEQYF. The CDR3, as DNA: TGCAGTGCTAGAGATTTTTCGACTGGCAACTACGAGCAGTACTTC.

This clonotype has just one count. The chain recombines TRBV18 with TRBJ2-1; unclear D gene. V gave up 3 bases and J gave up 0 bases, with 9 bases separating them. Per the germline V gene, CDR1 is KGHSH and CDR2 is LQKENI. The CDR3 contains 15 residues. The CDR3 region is CASSPGYSSYNEQFF. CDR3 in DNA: TGTGCCAGCTCACCGGGGTATAGCTCCTACAATGAGCAGTTCTTC.

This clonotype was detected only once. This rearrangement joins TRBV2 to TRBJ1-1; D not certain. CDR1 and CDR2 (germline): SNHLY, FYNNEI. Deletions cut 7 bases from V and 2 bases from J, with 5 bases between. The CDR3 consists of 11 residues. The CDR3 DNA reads TGTGCCAGCATCCCCAACACTGAAGCTTTCTTT. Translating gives CASIPNTEAFF.

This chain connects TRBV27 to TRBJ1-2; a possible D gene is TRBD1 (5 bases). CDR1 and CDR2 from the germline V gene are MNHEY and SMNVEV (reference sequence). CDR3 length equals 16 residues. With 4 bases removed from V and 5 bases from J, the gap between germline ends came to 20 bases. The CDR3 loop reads CASSSYPKGPPYGYTF. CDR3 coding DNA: TGTGCCAGCAGTTCATACCCCAAGGGGCCTCCATATGGCTACACCTTC.

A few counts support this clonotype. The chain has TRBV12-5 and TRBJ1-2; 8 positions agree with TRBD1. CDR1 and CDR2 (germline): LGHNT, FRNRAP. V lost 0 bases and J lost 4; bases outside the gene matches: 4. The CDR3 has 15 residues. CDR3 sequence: CASGLVTGGAYGYTF. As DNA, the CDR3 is TGTGCTAGTGGTTTGGTCACAGGGGGAGCCTATGGCTACACCTTC.

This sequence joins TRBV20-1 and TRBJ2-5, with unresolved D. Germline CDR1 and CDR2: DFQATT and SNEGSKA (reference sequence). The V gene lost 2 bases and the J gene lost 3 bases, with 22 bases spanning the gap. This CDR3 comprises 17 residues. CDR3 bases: TGCAGTGCTAGACCAATTGAAACAGAAGGGTGGAAAGAGACCCAGTACTTC. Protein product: CSARPIETEGWKETQYF.

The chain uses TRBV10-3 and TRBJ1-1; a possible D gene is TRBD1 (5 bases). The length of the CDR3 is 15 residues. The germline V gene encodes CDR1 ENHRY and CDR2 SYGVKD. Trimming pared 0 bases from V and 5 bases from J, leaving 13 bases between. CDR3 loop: CAISESRTKGTEAFF. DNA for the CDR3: TGTGCCATCAGTGAGTCCAGGACAAAGGGGACTGAAGCTTTCTTT.

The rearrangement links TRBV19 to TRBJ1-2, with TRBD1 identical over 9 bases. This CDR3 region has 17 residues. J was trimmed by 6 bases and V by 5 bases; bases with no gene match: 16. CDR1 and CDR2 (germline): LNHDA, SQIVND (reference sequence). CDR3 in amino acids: CASSLNRDRAFRNGYTF. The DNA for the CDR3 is TGTGCCAGTAGTCTTAACCGGGACAGGGCCTTCCGGAATGGCTACACCTTC.

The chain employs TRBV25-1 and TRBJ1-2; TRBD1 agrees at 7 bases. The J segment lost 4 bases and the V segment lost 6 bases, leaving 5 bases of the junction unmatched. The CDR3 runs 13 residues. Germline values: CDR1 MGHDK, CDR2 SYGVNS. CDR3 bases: TGTGCCAGCAGCACCGACAGGGCCTATGGCTACACCTTC. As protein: CASSTDRAYGYTF.

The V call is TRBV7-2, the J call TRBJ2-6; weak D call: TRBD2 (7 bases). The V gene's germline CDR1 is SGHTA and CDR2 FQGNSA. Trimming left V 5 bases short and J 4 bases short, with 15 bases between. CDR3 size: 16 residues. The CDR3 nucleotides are TGTGCCAGCAGCCGTTACGGGGGGACAGGGGCCAACGTCCTGACTTTC. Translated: CASSRYGGTGANVLTF.

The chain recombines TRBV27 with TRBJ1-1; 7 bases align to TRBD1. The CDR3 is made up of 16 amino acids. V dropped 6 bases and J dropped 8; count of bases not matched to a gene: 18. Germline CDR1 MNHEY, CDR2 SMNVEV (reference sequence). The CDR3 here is CASRMTLPTGVGEAFF. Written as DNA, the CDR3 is TGTGCCAGCAGGATGACACTTCCCACAGGGGTGGGGGAAGCTTTCTTT.

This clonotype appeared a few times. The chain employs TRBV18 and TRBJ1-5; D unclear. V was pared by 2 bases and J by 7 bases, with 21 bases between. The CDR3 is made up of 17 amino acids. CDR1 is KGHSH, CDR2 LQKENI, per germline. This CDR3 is CASSPGLGSSVGQPQHF. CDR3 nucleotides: TGTGCCAGCTCACCAGGTCTTGGGTCCTCGGTAGGGCAGCCCCAGCATTTT.

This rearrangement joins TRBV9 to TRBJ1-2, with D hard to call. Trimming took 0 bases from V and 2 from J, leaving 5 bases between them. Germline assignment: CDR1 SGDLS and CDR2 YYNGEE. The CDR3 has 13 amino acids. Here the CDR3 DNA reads TGTGCCAGCAGCGTAGACGGAAACTATGGCTACACCTTC. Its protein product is CASSVDGNYGYTF. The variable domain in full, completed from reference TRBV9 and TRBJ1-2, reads DSGVTQTPKHLITATGQRVTLRCSPRSGDLSVYWYQQSLDQGLQFLIQYYNGEERAKGNILERFSAQQFPDLHSELNLSSLELGDSALYFCASSVDGNYGYTFGSGTRLTVV.

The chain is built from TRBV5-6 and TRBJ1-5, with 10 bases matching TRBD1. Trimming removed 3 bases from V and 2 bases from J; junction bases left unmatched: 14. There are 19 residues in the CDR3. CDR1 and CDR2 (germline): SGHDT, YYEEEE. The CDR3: CASSYRRDRGVGGNQPQHF. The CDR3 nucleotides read TGTGCCAGCAGCTATCGACGGGACAGGGGAGTTGGTGGCAATCAGCCCCAGCATTTT.

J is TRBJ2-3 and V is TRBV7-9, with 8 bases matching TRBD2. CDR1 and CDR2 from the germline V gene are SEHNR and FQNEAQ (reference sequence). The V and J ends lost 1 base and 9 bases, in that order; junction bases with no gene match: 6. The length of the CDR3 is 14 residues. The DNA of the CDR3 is TGTGCCAGCAGCTTAGGGGCCCCGGGGGGGACGCAGTATTTT. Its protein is CASSLGAPGGTQYF. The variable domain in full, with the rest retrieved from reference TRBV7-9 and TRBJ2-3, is DTGVSQNPRHKITKRGQNVTFRCDPISEHNRLYWYRQTLGQGPEFLTYFQNEAQLEKSRLLSDRFSAERPKGSFSTLEIQRTEQGDSAMYLCASSLGAPGGTQYFGPGTRLTVL.

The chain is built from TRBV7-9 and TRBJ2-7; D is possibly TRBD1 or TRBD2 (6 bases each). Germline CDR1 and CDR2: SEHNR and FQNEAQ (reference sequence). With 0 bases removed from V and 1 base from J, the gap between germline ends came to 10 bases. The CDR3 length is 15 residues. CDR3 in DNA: TGTGCCAGCAGCTTAGCGGGGGGCCCATCCTACGAGCAGTACTTC. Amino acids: CASSLAGGPSYEQYF.

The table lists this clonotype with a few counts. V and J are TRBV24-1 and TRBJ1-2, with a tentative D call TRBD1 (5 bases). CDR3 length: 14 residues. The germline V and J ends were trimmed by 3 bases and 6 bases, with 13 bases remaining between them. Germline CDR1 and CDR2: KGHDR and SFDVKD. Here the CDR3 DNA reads TGTGCCACCAGTGATGGGGCCAGGGCGCATGGCTACACCTTC. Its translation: CATSDGARAHGYTF.

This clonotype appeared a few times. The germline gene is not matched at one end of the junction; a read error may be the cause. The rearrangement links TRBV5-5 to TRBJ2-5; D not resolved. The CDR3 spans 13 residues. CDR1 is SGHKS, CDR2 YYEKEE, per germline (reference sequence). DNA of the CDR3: TGTGCCAGCAGCTTGGGTGTCGAAGAGACTCAGTACTTC. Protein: CASSLGVEETQYF.

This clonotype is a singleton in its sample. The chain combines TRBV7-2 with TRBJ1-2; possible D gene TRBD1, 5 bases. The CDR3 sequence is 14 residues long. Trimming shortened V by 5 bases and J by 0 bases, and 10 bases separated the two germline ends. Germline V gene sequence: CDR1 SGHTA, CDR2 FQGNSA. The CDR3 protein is CASSPRGPNYGYTF. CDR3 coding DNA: TGTGCCAGCAGCCCGCGGGGCCCTAACTATGGCTACACCTTC.

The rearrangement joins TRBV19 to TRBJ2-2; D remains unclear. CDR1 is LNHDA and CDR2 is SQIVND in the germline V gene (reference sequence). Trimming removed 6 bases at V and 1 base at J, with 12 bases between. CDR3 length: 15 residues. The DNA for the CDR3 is TGTGCCAGTAGGGAAGGCAGCAAGAACACCGGGGAGCTGTTTTTT. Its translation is CASREGSKNTGELFF.

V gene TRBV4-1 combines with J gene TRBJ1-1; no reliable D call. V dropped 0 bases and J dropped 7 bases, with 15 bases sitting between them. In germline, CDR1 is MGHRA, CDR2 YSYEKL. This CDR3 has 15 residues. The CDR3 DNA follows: TGCGCCAGCAGCCAAGAGGGAAACGGTCTAGGTGAAGCTTTCTTT. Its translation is CASSQEGNGLGEAFF.

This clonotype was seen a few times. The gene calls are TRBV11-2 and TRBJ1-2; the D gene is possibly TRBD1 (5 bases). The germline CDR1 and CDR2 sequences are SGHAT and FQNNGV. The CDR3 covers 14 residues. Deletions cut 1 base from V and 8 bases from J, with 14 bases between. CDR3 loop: CASSLGQGLKGYTF. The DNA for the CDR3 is TGTGCCAGCAGCTTAGGGCAGGGCTTGAAAGGCTACACCTTC.

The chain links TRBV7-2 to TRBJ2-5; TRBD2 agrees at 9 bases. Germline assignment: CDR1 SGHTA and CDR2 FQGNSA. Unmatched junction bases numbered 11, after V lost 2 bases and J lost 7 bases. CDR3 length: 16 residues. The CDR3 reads CASSLSGLAGYGTQYF. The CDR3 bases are TGTGCCAGCAGCTTATCGGGACTAGCAGGTTACGGGACCCAGTACTTC.

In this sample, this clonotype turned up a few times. For the CDR3, the DNA is TGCGCCAGCAGCTTGGACGGCAATAGCAATCAGCCCCAGCATTTT. Amino acids: CASSLDGNSNQPQHF. The chain recombines TRBV5-1 with TRBJ1-5, with unresolved D. The germline V gene encodes CDR1 SGHRS and CDR2 YFSETQ. V shed 0 bases and J shed 0 bases, with 7 bases lying between them. The CDR3 has 15 residues.

The CDR3 DNA sequence: TGTGCCAGCAGCTTTTTACAGAGATTCTCTGGAAACACCATATATTTT. It encodes CASSFLQRFSGNTIYF. This sequence joins TRBV11-3 and TRBJ1-3; no definite D call. The CDR3 loop spans 16 amino acids. V dropped 3 bases and J dropped 0 bases, with 12 bases sitting between them. Germline V gives CDR1 SGHNT, CDR2 YENEEA.

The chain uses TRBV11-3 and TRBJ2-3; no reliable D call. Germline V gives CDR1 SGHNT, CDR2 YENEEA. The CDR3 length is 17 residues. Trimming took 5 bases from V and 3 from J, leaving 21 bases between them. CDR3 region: CASSTPDLRMWTDTQYF. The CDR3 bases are TGTGCCAGCAGCACACCCGACTTAAGGATGTGGACAGATACGCAGTATTTT. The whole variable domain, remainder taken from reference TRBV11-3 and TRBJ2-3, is EAGVVQSPRYKIIEKKQPVAFWCNPISGHNTLYWYLQNLGQGPELLIRYENEEAVDDSQLPKDRFSAERLKGVDSTLKIQPAELGDSAVYLCASSTPDLRMWTDTQYFGPGTRLTVL.

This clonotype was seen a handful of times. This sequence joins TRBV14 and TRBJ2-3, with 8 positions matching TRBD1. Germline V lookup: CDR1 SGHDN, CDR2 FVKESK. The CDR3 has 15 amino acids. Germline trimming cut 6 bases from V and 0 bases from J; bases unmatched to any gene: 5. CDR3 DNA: TGTGCCAGCAGTCCTGGACAGGGTAGCACAGATACGCAGTATTTT. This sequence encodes CASSPGQGSTDTQYF.

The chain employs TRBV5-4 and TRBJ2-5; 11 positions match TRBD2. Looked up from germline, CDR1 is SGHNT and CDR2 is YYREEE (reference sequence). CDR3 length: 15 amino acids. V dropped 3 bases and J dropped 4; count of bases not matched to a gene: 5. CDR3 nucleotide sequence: TGTGCCAGCAGCTCCCGACTAGCGGGGTTAGAGACCCAGTACTTC. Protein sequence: CASSSRLAGLETQYF.